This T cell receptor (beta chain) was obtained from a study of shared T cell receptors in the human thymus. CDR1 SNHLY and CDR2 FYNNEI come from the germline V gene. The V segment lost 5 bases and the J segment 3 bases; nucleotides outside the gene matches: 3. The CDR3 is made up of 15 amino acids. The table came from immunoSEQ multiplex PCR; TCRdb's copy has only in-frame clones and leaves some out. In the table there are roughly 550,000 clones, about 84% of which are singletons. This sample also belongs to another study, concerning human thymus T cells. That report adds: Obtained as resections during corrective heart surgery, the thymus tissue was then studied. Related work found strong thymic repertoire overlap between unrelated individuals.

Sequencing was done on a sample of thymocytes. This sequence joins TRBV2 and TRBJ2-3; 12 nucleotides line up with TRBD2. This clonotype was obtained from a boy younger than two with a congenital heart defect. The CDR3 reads CASSPTSGRTDTQYF. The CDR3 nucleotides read TGTGCCAGCAGTCCCACTAGCGGGAGGACAGATACGCAGTATTTT.